The 15 T cell receptor beta chains in this list originate from one sample, sequenced in a study of T cell repertoires in aging, cancer and after chemotherapy. TCR beta rearrangements were amplified from peripheral blood genomic DNA. A mixed TRB-A/B primer pool amplified rearranged TRB by multiplex touch-down PCR. One entry per CDR3 protein, called by TCRdb with MiXCR from the multiplex PCR reads. Of thousands of distinct CDR3 sequences detected, 25% to 35% appear once; the ten largest clones hold over 60%. Sequenced sample: blood. These receptors were collected from a human donor with a solid tumor.

This clonotype has a handful of counts. The chain uses TRBV11-3 and TRBJ2-7; 9 nucleotides match TRBD1. The germline V gene has CDR1 SGHNT and CDR2 YENEEA. There are 19 residues in the CDR3. With 2 bases clipped from V and 0 bases from J, the junction kept 14 bases outside the gene matches. In nucleotides, the CDR3 is TGTGCCAGCAGCTTAAGAGCCGGGACAGGGATTAGAAGCTCCTACGAGCAGTACTTC. As protein: CASSLRAGTGIRSSYEQYF.

This clonotype was seen more than once but under ten times. V and J are TRBV13 and TRBJ2-2; no reliable D call. Germline values: CDR1 PRHDT, CDR2 FYEKMQ (reference sequence). CDR3 length equals 12 residues. Trimming took 5 bases from V and 7 from J, leaving 8 bases between them. The DNA for the CDR3 is TGTGCCAGCAGCCGTAGTGGCGGGGAGCTGTTTTTT. Amino acids: CASSRSGGELFF.

The genes are TRBV12-3 or TRBV12-4 and TRBJ1-5, with 7 bases identical to TRBD1. The V segment lost 1 base and the J segment 2 bases; nucleotides outside the gene matches: 5. The CDR3 loop spans 16 amino acids. The CDR3 loop reads CASSLGRDSGNQPQHF. In DNA, the CDR3 is TGTGCCAGCAGTTTAGGACGGGACAGTGGCAATCAGCCCCAGCATTTT.

A word on this clonotype: It may be a read error: a sequence one base away is much more abundant. The J gene is TRBJ2-7, the V gene TRBV19; 13 bases align to TRBD2. The germline CDR1 and CDR2 sequences are LNHDA and SQIVND (reference sequence). V trimming: 5 bases; J trimming: 0 bases; junction bases outside the gene matches: 4. CDR3 length equals 16 residues. The CDR3: CASSLGLAGYSYEQYF. The CDR3 nucleotides are TGTGCCAGTAGTTTGGGACTAGCGGGGTACTCCTACGAGCAGTACTTC.

This clonotype has just a few counts. This chain connects TRBV10-3 to TRBJ1-2; 9 positions agree with TRBD1. This CDR3 contains 13 residues. V lost 6 bases to trimming and J lost 9 bases; unmatched junction nucleotides: 8. The germline gives CDR1 ENHRY, CDR2 SYGVKD. CDR3 region: CAIRPTGGLSYTF. The CDR3 DNA is TGTGCCATCAGACCAACAGGGGGCCTAAGCTACACCTTC.

This clonotype was counted between two and nine times. The chain has TRBV5-4 and TRBJ2-7; tentatively, D is TRBD1 (6 bases). The CDR3 runs 14 residues. CDR1 is SGHNT, CDR2 YYREEE, per germline (reference sequence). Trimming removed 0 bases at V and 11 bases at J, with 18 bases between. The CDR3 sequence: CASSLEAGVLREYF. Here the CDR3 DNA reads TGTGCCAGCAGCTTGGAAGCAGGGGTCCTCAGGGAGTACTTC.

Only one count was recorded for this clonotype. The V and J genes are TRBV6-6 and TRBJ1-2; TRBD1 matches 7 bases. V lost 0 bases to trimming and J lost 4 bases; unmatched junction nucleotides: 5. The CDR3 is 15 residues long. Germline V CDR1 and CDR2: MNHNY, SVGAGI (reference sequence). CDR3 in amino acids: CASSYSQQGLYGYTF. The CDR3 nucleotides are TGTGCCAGCAGTTACTCGCAACAGGGGCTCTATGGCTACACCTTC.

This clonotype has more than one count but fewer than ten. The chain is built from TRBV5-5 and TRBJ2-1; D may correspond to TRBD1 or TRBD2 (5 bases each). V lost 0 bases and J lost 9, with 10 bases in between. There are 13 residues in the CDR3. CDR1 is SGHKS and CDR2 is YYEKEE in the germline V gene (reference sequence). The CDR3: CASSLGRDGEQFF. The CDR3 DNA sequence: TGTGCCAGCAGCTTGGGCAGGGACGGTGAGCAGTTCTTC.

The chain links TRBV30 to TRBJ1-5; D is unclear. CDR1 is GTSNPN and CDR2 is SVGIG in the germline V gene (reference sequence). Trimming removed 2 bases from V and 2 bases from J, with 10 bases in between. The CDR3 is 14 amino acids. Here the CDR3 reads CAWSPGGGNQPQHF. In DNA form, the CDR3 reads TGTGCCTGGAGTCCGGGAGGAGGCAATCAGCCCCAGCATTTT.

For the CDR3, the DNA is TGTGCCAGCAGCTTAGAGGTCGGGGCATATAATGAAAAACTGTTTTTT. Its protein is CASSLEVGAYNEKLFF. The chain joins TRBV11-3 to TRBJ1-4; D is possibly TRBD1 (5 bases). The CDR3 consists of 16 residues. V was clipped by 0 bases and J by 4 bases, with 12 bases between them. Germline CDR1 and CDR2: SGHNT and YENEEA.

This clonotype is termed medium-sized. The chain links TRBV6-2 or TRBV6-3 to TRBJ2-5; D not resolved. The CDR3 sequence is 11 residues long. Germline CDR1 is MNHEY and CDR2 is SVGEGT. The V and J ends lost 4 bases and 5 bases respectively, with 5 bases between them. The CDR3 sequence is CASSSSETQYF. CDR3 nucleotides: TGTGCCAGCAGTTCGTCGGAGACCCAGTACTTC.

By share, this clonotype counts as medium-sized (0.01 to 0.1%). For the CDR3, the DNA is TGTGCCAGCAGCTCAGACACGTATGGCTACACCTTC. Translating it yields CASSSDTYGYTF. This chain connects TRBV11-3 to TRBJ1-2; D not certain. V lost 4 bases to trimming and J lost 5 bases, with 8 bases between them. CDR1 and CDR2 from the germline V gene are SGHNT and YENEEA. The CDR3 runs 12 residues.

The DNA of the CDR3 is TGTGCCAGCAGCAAACAGGGGAGCCCTGAAAAACTGTTTTTT. It specifies CASSKQGSPEKLFF. The J gene is TRBJ1-4, the V gene TRBV13, with 7 positions matching TRBD1. The CDR3 has 14 amino acids. Per the germline V gene, CDR1 is PRHDT and CDR2 is FYEKMQ (reference sequence). J lost 7 bases, V lost 5 bases, and 7 bases had no gene match. Full variable domain (remainder filled in from reference TRBV13 and TRBJ1-4): AAGVIQSPRHLIKEKRETATLKCYPIPRHDTVYWYQQGPGQDPQFLISFYEKMQSDKGSIPDRFSAQQFSDYHSELNMSSLELGDSALYFCASSKQGSPEKLFFGSGTQLSVL.

Turning to this clonotype: This may arise from a read error, as a much more abundant clone is one base away. The chain is built from TRBV29-1 and TRBJ2-7; TRBD1 aligns across 7 bases. V lost 6 bases and J lost 2; bases outside the gene matches: 7. The CDR3 has 13 amino acids. Germline CDR1 and CDR2: SQVTM and ANQGSEA. The chain's CDR3 is CSVRGHETYEQYF. The CDR3 coding sequence is TGCAGCGTGAGGGGGCACGAAACCTACGAGCAGTACTTC.

This chain links TRBV5-5 with TRBJ1-1; tentatively, D is TRBD1 (5 bases). The germline CDR1 and CDR2 sequences are SGHKS and YYEKEE (reference sequence). Trimming removed 3 bases from V and 0 bases from J, with 18 bases in between. The CDR3 sequence is 17 residues long. The CDR3 nucleotides are TGTGCCAGCAGCTCGATAAGTTCCGGGACGTTGAACACTGAAGCTTTCTTT. Translating it yields CASSSISSGTLNTEAFF.